These 14 T cell receptor beta chains came from one sample sequenced in a study of regulatory T cells in long-lasting Graves disease. Time point described: newly diagnosed GD, antithyroid drugs for less than 3 months. Preparation of the TCR library used RNA extracted from PBMCs. According to the study, TCR beta libraries were built with iRepertoire HTBI primers and CDR3-region Arm-PCR. TCRdb used MiXCR to reprocess the multiplex PCR reads, holding one entry per CDR3 protein. Of 500,000 to 700,000 distinct CDR3 sequences listed, roughly 16% are singletons. These data also featured in a second study, about T cells in Graves' hyperthyroidism and ophthalmopathy.

The sample was peripheral blood mononuclear cells (PBMCs), taken at new diagnosis, from a patient treated with antithyroid drugs. These receptors came from a woman in her twenties or thirties with Graves disease.

J is TRBJ2-4 and V is TRBV7-2; no reliable D call. Trimming pared 1 base from V and 1 base from J, leaving 32 bases between. In germline, CDR1 is SGHTA, CDR2 FQGNSA. The CDR3 length is 23 residues. This chain's CDR3 is CASSLVVFLSLPVAWLAKNIQYF. The CDR3 region has the DNA TGTGCCAGCAGCTTAGTTGTATTTCTTAGCCTCCCGGTCGCTTGGTTGGCCAAAAACATTCAGTACTTC.

The chain employs TRBV7-2 and TRBJ2-2; TRBD1 agrees at 9 bases. In germline, CDR1 is SGHTA, CDR2 FQGNSA. The V segment lost 5 bases and the J segment 2 bases; nucleotides outside the gene matches: 6. The CDR3 contains 16 residues. CDR3 sequence (DNA): TGTGCCAGCAGCGGAAGGGGACAGGGAAACACCGGGGAGCTGTTTTTT. Its protein is CASSGRGQGNTGELFF.

This clonotype has at least ten counts. The chain links TRBV12-3 or TRBV12-4 to TRBJ1-1, with D unresolved. The CDR3 sequence is 14 residues long. V lost 6 bases and J 1 base, leaving 12 bases between the germline ends. Written as DNA, the CDR3 is TGTGCCAGCAGCCTATTGGGAGGGAACACTGAAGCTTTCTTT. It is translated as CASSLLGGNTEAFF.

The chain uses TRBV18 and TRBJ2-1, with 13 bases identical to TRBD2. CDR1 is KGHSH, CDR2 LQKENI, per germline. The CDR3 contains 16 residues. The junction had 9 bases not matched to a gene; V was cut back by 8 bases and J by 5 bases. The CDR3 sequence is CASEKLAGGNHNEQFF. DNA for the CDR3: TGTGCCAGCGAGAAACTAGCGGGAGGGAATCACAATGAGCAGTTCTTC.

The sample holds a few counts of this clonotype. The V and J genes are TRBV24-1 and TRBJ2-5, with D tentatively TRBD1 or TRBD2 (6 bases each). This CDR3 comprises 16 residues. Germline assignment: CDR1 KGHDR and CDR2 SFDVKD. V dropped 5 bases and J dropped 2 bases, with 17 bases sitting between them. This chain's CDR3 is CATSVGGMGGQETQYF. The CDR3 DNA follows: TGTGCCACCAGTGTAGGGGGGATGGGGGGACAAGAGACCCAGTACTTC.

On this clonotype: Germline and junction disagree at one end, which may indicate a read error. This chain joins TRBV7-7 and TRBJ2-7; 11 bases match TRBD2. Germline V gene lookup returns CDR1 SSHAT and CDR2 FNYEAQ (reference sequence). The CDR3 length is 15 residues. The CDR3 here is CASSQGLAENYEQYF. The DNA for the CDR3 is TGTGCTAGCAGCCAGGGACTAGCGGAGAACTACGAGCAGTACTTC.

The chain uses TRBV6-1 and TRBJ1-1, with 7 bases identical to TRBD1. With V trimmed by 4 bases and J by 0 bases, 5 bases remained unmatched. The CDR3 is made up of 15 amino acids. CDR1 and CDR2 from the germline V gene are MNHNS and SASEGT. CDR3 DNA sequence: TGTGCCAGCAGTGCGAGGGGACAGATGAACACTGAAGCTTTCTTT. Its translation: CASSARGQMNTEAFF.

This clonotype showed up many times. The gene calls are TRBV7-2 and TRBJ2-2, with TRBD1 matching 8 bases. Looked up from germline, CDR1 is SGHTA and CDR2 is FQGNSA. V was pared by 2 bases and J by 5 bases, with 4 bases of the junction left unmatched. CDR3 length equals 15 residues. CDR3 sequence (DNA): TGTGCCAGCAGCTTAAAAACAGGGGGTACCGGGGAGCTGTTTTTT. Residues: CASSLKTGGTGELFF.

This clonotype was recorded at least ten times. The genes are TRBV28 and TRBJ2-1; 14 nucleotides match TRBD2. V lost 5 bases and J lost 8; bases outside the gene matches: 11. This CDR3 has 17 residues. Germline CDR1 and CDR2: MDHEN and SYDVKM. CDR3 region: CASSSPGLAGELDEQFF. In DNA form, the CDR3 reads TGTGCCAGCAGTAGTCCGGGACTAGCGGGAGAGCTCGATGAGCAGTTCTTC.

This clonotype was found a few times. The J gene is TRBJ2-5, the V gene TRBV20-1, with TRBD1 matching over 11 bases. Germline CDR1 is DFQATT and CDR2 is SNEGSKA (reference sequence). The V segment lost 4 bases and the J segment 4 bases; nucleotides outside the gene matches: 14. The CDR3 is made up of 17 amino acids. The DNA of the CDR3 is TGCAGTGCTAAGCGGACAGGGGGCGTAGGTGTGCGAGAGACCCAGTACTTC. Translated, it gives CSAKRTGGVGVRETQYF.

This clonotype has more than one count but fewer than ten. The V call is TRBV7-8, the J call TRBJ1-6; 8 bases agree with TRBD1. The V and J ends lost 5 bases and 10 bases, in that order; junction bases with no gene match: 13. This CDR3 is 16 amino acids long. Germline loops: CDR1 SGHVS, CDR2 FQNEAQ. The CDR3 region has the DNA TGTGCCAGCAGCGGACCTAGACAGGGGACGAGGTCACCCCTCCACTTT. Translation: CASSGPRQGTRSPLHF.

To note about this clonotype: Likely a read error: the CDR3 ends without its conserved phenylalanine or tryptophan. This chain joins TRBV7-9 and TRBJ2-7, with D hard to call. Germline V gives CDR1 SEHNR, CDR2 FQNEAQ (reference sequence). Between the trimmed V and J ends, which lost 5 bases and 3 bases, there was a span of 11 bases. The CDR3 has 13 residues. DNA of the CDR3: TGTGCCAGCAGCCCCCGGGCCGTCTACGAGCAGTACCTC. It translates to CASSPRAVYEQYL.

This clonotype was counted at least ten times. The chain carries TRBV6-5 and TRBJ1-2; weak D call: TRBD1 (6 bases). V was shortened by 2 bases and J by 5 bases, with 15 bases between the two germline ends. This CDR3 is 15 amino acids long. Germline V gives CDR1 MNHEY, CDR2 SVGAGI. In DNA, the CDR3 is TGTGCCAGCAGTTACGCCGGGGGGCGGTCTTATGGCTACACCTTC. It is translated as CASSYAGGRSYGYTF.

This clonotype occurred many times. The chain is built from TRBV30 and TRBJ1-1; D may be TRBD1 (5 bases). The germline V and J ends were trimmed by 4 bases and 7 bases, with 16 bases remaining between them. The CDR3 has 13 amino acids. CDR1 GTSNPN and CDR2 SVGIG come from the germline V gene (reference sequence). The CDR3 DNA sequence: TGTGCCTGGACCCGGGACGTCGGGGTTGAAGCTTTCTTT. Translating it yields CAWTRDVGVEAFF.